Sequencing of this T cell receptor beta chain was carried out in a study of cytomegalovirus exposure and HLA in healthy donors. Findings and limits, study-wide: Earlier findings revealed that most TCR beta V segments proved productive either about 87% or about 30% of the time.

To note about this clone: The antigen remains unidentified.

There are 23 residues in the CDR3. Trimming removed 1 base from V and 1 base from J, with 33 bases in between. Amplification used 60 Vbeta primers and 13 Jbeta primers. Repertoires were generated with immunoSEQ multiplex PCR, while TCRdb's copy carries only in-frame clones and drops some. The sample lists about 200,000 clones, 70% to 80% occurring once. The TCR originated in a girl aged 2 to 9 in good health and CMV-seronegative. This sequence joins TRBV23-1 and TRBJ2-3, with D tentatively TRBD1 (5 bases). TRBV23-1 is placed among ORFs of uncertain function. The sequenced sample consisted of PBMCs. The CDR3 loop reads CASSQLPSGRVDVFVSCTDTQYF. In DNA, the CDR3 is TGCGCCAGCAGTCAATTACCTAGTGGCAGGGTGGATGTGTTCGTCTCCTGCACAGATACGCAGTATTTT.